This is a list of T cell receptor beta chains from one sample in a study of cytomegalovirus exposure and HLA in healthy donors. Profiled with immunoSEQ multiplex PCR; TCRdb holds only in-frame clones, not every one. This sample yields roughly 170,000 clones, of which about 65% are seen a single time; 1.5% belongs to the top ten. The sample consisted of PBMCs. These receptors originate from a girl under 18 in good health and CMV-seronegative. CDR3s include the opening cysteine and the closing phenylalanine or tryptophan. Each record gives: V gene, CDR3 length, clone size, J gene, D gene, CDR3 DNA, CDR3 protein. The D gene is left open where the match is weak. Size is omitted from some rows. Given values are once, few, many or a class for expanded clones.

>TRBV11-1|14|NA|TRBJ1-1|NA
TGTGCCAGCAACAGCCAGGGCGCAAAGGCTGAAGCTTTCTTT
CASNSQGAKAEAFF
>TRBV4-2|16|NA|TRBJ1-1|NA
TGTGCCAGCAGCCCGTATACAGGGAGTCGGAACACTGAAGCTTTCTTT
CASSPYTGSRNTEAFF
>TRBV6-5|15|NA|TRBJ2-7|TRBD2
TGTGCCAGCAGGGTGGTAGCGGGGCCCCCCTACGAGCAGTACTTC
CASRVVAGPPYEQYF
>TRBV6-5|14|NA|TRBJ2-7|NA
TGTGCCAGCAGTTACTTCGGACAGTCCTACGAGCAGTACTTC
CASSYFGQSYEQYF
>TRBV5-1|14|NA|TRBJ1-2|TRBD1
TGCGCCAGCAGCTTAGGACAGGGGGCTAATGGCTACACCTTC
CASSLGQGANGYTF
>TRBV6-1|17|NA|TRBJ1-2|TRBD1
TGTGCCAGCAGTGAAGCTCCTGACAGGGTTTATCGATATGGCTACACCTTC
CASSEAPDRVYRYGYTF
>TRBV10-1|12|NA|TRBJ1-2|NA
TGCGCCAGCAGTGAGCAGGGGCATGGCTACACCTTC
CASSEQGHGYTF
>TRBV5-1|13|NA|TRBJ1-5|NA
TGCGCCAGCAGCTTGATGGGCGACCAGCCCCAGCATTTT
CASSLMGDQPQHF
>TRBV7-8|13|NA|TRBJ2-7|NA
TGTGCCAGCAGCCGAGACAGCTCCTACGAGCAGTACTTC
CASSRDSSYEQYF
>TRBV5-4|14|few|TRBJ1-2|TRBD1
TGTGCCAGCAGCCGGGACAGACCCAACTATGGCTACACCTTC
CASSRDRPNYGYTF
>TRBV29-1|13|NA|TRBJ2-3|NA
TGCAGCGTTCCCCCTCAGAGCACAGATACGCAGTATTTT
CSVPPQSTDTQYF
>TRBV5-4|15|NA|TRBJ1-2|NA
TGTGCCAGCAGCGGAACCGTAGACAGTAACTATGGCTACACCTTC
CASSGTVDSNYGYTF
>TRBV10-3|12|few|TRBJ1-1|NA
TGTGCCATCACCGTGAACGGAGCTGAAGCTTTCTTT
CAITVNGAEAFF
>TRBV7-8|14|NA|TRBJ1-2|NA
TGTGCCAGCAGCGGGCAGGGAGGAGACTATGGCTACACCTTC
CASSGQGGDYGYTF
>TRBV2|13|NA|TRBJ2-5|TRBD2
TGTGCCAGTACTAGCGAGGTTGGAGAGACCCAGTACTTC
CASTSEVGETQYF
>TRBV5-1|11|once|TRBJ2-1|NA
TGCGCCAGCAGGAAGTCGGGTGAGCAGTTCTTC
CASRKSGEQFF
>TRBV29-1|14|NA|TRBJ2-1|NA
TGCAGCGTTAGCCGCCCGAAATCCTACAATGAGCAGTTCTTC
CSVSRPKSYNEQFF
>TRBV6-1|12|NA|TRBJ2-7|NA
TGTGCCAGCAGTGAAAGGGAGTACGAGCAGTACTTC
CASSEREYEQYF
>TRBV7-8|14|NA|TRBJ2-7|NA
TGTGCCAGCAGCTTCCTGACAGGTTCCTACGAGCAGTACTTC
CASSFLTGSYEQYF
>TRBV9|15|NA|TRBJ2-1|TRBD2
TGTGCCAGCAGCGCTCCTAGCGGGGATTACAATGAGCAGTTCTTC
CASSAPSGDYNEQFF
>TRBV4-2|15|NA|TRBJ2-2|TRBD2
TGTGCCAGCAGCCCCCTAGCGGGGGACACCGGGGAGCTGTTTTTT
CASSPLAGDTGELFF
>TRBV19|15|NA|TRBJ2-6|NA
TGTGCCAGTAGTCTGAGGGGGATCGGGGCCAACGTCCTGACTTTC
CASSLRGIGANVLTF
>TRBV7-9|13|NA|TRBJ1-5|NA
TGTGCCAGCAGCCCCGCCTTAGAGCAGCCCCAGCATTTT
CASSPALEQPQHF
>TRBV19|13|many|TRBJ1-2|NA
TGTGCCAGTAGTGCCTCCCTCGGGTATGGCTACACCTTC
CASSASLGYGYTF
>TRBV19|13|once|TRBJ1-1|NA
TGTGCCAGTAGTGGGAGGGGAGGGCCTGAAGCTTTCTTT
CASSGRGGPEAFF